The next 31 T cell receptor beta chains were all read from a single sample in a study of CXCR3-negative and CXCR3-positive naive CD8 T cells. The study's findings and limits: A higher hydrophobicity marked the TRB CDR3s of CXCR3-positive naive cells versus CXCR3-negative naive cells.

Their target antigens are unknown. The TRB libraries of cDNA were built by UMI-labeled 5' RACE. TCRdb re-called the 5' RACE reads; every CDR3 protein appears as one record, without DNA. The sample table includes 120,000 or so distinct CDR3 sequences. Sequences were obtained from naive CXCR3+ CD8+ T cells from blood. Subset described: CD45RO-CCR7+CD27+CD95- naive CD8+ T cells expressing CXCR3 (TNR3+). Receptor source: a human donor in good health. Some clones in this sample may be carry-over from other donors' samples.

CDR3 sequence: CASTPEGGGSNTEAFF. This chain joins TRBV12-3 or TRBV12-4 and TRBJ1-1; TCRdb proposes TRBD1, but this gene call is untestable without DNA. The CDR3 consists of 16 residues.

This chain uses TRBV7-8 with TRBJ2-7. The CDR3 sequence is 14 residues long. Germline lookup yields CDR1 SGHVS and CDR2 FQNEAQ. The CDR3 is CASSLVGISYEQYF.

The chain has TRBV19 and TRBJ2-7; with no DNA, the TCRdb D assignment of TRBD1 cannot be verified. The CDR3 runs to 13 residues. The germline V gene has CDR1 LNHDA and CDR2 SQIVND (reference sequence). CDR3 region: CATRGTANYEQYF.

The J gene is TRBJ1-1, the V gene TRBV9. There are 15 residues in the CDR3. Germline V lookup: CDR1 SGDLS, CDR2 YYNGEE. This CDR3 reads CASSVGENMNTEAFF.

CDR3 protein: CSPGLAGDGTDTQYF. The chain joins TRBV20-1 to TRBJ2-3; TCRdb names TRBD2, which stays unverified in the absence of DNA. Germline loops: CDR1 DFQATT, CDR2 SNEGSKA (reference sequence). CDR3 length equals 15 residues.

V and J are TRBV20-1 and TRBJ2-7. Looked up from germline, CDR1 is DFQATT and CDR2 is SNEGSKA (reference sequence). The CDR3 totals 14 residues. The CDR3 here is CSAREGSSIYEQYF.

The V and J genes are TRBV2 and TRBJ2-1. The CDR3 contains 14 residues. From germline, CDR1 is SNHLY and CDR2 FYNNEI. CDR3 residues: CASSEALPDNEQFF.

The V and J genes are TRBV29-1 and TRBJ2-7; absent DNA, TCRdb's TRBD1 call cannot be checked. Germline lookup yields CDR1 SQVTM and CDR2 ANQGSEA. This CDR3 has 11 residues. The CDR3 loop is CSVPIRGEQYF.

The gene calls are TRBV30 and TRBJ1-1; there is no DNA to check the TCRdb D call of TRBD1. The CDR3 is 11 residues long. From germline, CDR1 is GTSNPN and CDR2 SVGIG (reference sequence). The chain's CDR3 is CAWTKGREAFF. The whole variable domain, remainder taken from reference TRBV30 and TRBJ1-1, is SQTIHQWPATLVQPVGSPLSLECTVEGTSNPNLYWYRQAAGRGLQLLFYSVGIGQISSEVPQNLSASRPQDRQFILSSKKLLLSDSGFYLCAWTKGREAFFGQGTRLTVV.

This CDR3 reads CASSPRVSSDSPYQPQHF. The chain has TRBV4-1 and TRBJ1-5. CDR1 and CDR2 from the germline V gene are MGHRA and YSYEKL. The CDR3 sequence is 18 residues long.

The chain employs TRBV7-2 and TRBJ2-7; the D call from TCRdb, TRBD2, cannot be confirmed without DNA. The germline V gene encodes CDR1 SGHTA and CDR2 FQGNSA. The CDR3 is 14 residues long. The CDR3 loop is CASSITSGSNEQYF.

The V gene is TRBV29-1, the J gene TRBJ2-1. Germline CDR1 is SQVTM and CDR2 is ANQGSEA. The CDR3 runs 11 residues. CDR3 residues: CSVEISEIQFF.

The CDR3 reads CASNSGPGGYTF. The chain links TRBV2 to TRBJ1-2; TCRdb gives TRBD1 as the D gene, but with no DNA this cannot be confirmed. The CDR3 loop spans 12 amino acids. The germline V gene encodes CDR1 SNHLY and CDR2 FYNNEI.

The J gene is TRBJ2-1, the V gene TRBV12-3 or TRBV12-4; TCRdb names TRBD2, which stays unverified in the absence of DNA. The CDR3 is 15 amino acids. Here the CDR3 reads CASTSSGRVGNEQFF.

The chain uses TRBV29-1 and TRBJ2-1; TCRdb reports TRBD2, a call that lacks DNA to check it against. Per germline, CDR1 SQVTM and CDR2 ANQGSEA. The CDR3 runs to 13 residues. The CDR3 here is CSVELVPVNEQFF.

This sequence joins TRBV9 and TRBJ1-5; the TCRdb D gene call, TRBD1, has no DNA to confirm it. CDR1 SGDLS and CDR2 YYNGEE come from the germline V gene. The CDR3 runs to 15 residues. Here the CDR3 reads CASSAAGTGGQPQHF.

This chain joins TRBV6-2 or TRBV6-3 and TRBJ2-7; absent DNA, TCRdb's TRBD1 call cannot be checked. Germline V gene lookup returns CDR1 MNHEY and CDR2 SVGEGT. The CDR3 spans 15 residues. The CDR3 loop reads CASTPRQGETYEQYF.

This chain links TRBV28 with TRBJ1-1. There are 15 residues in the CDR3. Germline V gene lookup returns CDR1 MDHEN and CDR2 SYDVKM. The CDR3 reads CASSFSGGMNTEAFF.

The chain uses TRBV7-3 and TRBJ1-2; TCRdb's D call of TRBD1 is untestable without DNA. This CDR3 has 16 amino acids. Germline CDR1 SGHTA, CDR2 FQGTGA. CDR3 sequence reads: CASSPLARGGLDGYTF.

The CDR3 loop reads CASSLSGTSGNYEQYF. V usage is TRBV13 and J usage is TRBJ2-7; with no DNA, the TCRdb D assignment of TRBD2 cannot be verified. The germline V gene has CDR1 PRHDT and CDR2 FYEKMQ (reference sequence). The CDR3 sequence is 16 residues long.

CDR3 loop: CAISESAAYHEQYF. The chain links TRBV10-3 to TRBJ2-7. Germline values: CDR1 ENHRY, CDR2 SYGVKD. This CDR3 region has 14 residues.

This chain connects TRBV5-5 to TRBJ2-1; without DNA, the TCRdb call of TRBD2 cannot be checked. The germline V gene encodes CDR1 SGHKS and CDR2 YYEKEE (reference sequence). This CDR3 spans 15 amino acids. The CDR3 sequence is CASSLGREWYTEQFF.

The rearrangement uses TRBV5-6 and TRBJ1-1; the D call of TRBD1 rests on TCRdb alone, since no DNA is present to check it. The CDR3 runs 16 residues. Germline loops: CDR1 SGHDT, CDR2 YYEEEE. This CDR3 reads CASSLQMTGENTEAFF.

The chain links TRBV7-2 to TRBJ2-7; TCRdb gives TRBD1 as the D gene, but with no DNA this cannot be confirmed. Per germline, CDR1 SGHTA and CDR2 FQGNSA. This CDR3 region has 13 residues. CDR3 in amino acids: CASRGSGSYEQYF.

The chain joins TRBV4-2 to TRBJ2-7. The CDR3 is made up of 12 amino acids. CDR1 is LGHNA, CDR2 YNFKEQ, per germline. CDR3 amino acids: CASGPGFYEQYF.

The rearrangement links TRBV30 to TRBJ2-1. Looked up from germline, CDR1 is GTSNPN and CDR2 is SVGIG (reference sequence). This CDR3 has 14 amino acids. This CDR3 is CAWSTGISIDEQFF.

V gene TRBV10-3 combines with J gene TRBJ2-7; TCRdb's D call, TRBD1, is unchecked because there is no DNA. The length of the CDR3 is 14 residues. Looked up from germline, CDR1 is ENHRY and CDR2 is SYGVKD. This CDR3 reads CAIRQTGLIYEQYF.

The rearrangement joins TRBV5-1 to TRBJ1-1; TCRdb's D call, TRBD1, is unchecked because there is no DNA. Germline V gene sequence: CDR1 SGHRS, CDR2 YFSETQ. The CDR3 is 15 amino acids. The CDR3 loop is CASSLQQGANTEAFF.

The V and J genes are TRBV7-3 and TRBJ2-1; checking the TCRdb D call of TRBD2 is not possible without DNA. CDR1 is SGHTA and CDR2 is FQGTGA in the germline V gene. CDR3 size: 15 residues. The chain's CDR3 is CASSLPAGGYNEQFF.

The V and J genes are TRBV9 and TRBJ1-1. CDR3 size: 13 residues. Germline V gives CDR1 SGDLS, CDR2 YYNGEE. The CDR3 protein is CASSGGGGTEAFF.

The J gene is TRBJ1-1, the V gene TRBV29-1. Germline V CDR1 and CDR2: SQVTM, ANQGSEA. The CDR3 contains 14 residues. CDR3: CSVEDLTVGTEAFF.